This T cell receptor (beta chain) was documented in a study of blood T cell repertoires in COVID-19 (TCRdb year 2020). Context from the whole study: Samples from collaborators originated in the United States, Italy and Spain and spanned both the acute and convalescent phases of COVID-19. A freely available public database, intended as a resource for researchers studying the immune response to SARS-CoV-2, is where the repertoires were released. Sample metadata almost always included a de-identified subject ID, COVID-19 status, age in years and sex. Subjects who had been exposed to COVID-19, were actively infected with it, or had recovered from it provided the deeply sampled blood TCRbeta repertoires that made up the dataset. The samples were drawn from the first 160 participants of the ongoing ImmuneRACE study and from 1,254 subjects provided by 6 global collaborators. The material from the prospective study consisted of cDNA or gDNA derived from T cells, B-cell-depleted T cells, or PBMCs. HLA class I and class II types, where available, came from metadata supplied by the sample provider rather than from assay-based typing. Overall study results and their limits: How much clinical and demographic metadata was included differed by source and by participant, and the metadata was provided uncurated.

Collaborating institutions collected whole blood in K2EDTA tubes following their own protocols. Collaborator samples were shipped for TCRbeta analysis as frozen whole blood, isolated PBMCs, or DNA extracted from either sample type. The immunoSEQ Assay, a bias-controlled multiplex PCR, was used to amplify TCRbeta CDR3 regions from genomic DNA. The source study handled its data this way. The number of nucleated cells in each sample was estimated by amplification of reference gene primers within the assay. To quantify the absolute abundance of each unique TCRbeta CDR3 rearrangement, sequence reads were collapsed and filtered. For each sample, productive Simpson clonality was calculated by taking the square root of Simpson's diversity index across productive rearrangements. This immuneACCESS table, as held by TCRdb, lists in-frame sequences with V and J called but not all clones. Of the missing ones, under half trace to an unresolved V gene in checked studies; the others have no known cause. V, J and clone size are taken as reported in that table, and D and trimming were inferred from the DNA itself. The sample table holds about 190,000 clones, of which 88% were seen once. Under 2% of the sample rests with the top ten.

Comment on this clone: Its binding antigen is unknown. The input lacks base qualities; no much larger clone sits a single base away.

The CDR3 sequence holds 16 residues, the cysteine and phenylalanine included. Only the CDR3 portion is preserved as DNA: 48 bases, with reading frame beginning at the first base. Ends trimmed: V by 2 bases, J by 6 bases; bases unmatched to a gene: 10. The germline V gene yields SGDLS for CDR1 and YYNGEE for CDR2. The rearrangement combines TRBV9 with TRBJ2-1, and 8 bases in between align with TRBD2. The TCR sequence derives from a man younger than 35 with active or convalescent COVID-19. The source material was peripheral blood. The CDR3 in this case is CASSVNGGAGGNEQFF. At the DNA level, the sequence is TGTGCCAGCAGCGTGAACGGGGGGGCCGGTGGCAATGAGCAGTTCTTC.